This T cell receptor (beta chain) comes out of a study of T cell changes during pregnancy in multiple sclerosis. Libraries were prepared by immunoSEQ multiplex PCR; TCRdb keeps only in-frame clonotypes and omits some of them. This table holds around 20,000 clones, about 85% found once. The CDR3 has 13 amino acids. Germline CDR1 and CDR2: SGHTA and FQGNSA. Trimming pared 7 bases from V and 1 base from J, leaving 7 bases between. This sequence joins TRBV7-2 and TRBJ2-2, with no clear D. The TCR was taken from a female donor with multiple sclerosis, enrolled in a pregnancy study. The sequences come from CD8+ T cells from peripheral blood mononuclear cells, collected after pregnancy. For the CDR3, the DNA is TGTGCCAGCACCTCTATGAACACCGGGGAGCTGTTTTTT. It codes for CASTSMNTGELFF.